Presented here are 23 T cell receptor beta chains from one specimen sequenced in a study of response to subunit inactivated influenza vaccine. MiXCR, applied by TCRdb to the RT-PCR reads, yields one record per CDR3 protein. The sample comprises about 650,000 distinct CDR3 sequences, approximately 14% of which are singletons, and less than 9% rests with the top ten. Sequencing was performed on PBMCs from blood, taken 14 to 15 days before vaccination. The receptors originated from a man between 50 and 59 years old who received an inactivated influenza vaccine.

The chain carries TRBV20-1 and TRBJ2-1; D unresolved. Germline CDR1 reads DFQATT; CDR2 reads SNEGSKA (reference sequence). The CDR3 totals 15 residues. V gave up 0 bases and J gave up 0 bases, with 9 bases separating them. The CDR3, as DNA: TGCAGTGCTAGAGATCTACGGAACTCCTACAATGAGCAGTTCTTC. This encodes CSARDLRNSYNEQFF.

The chain is built from TRBV7-2 and TRBJ2-1; 8 bases are shared with TRBD2. CDR3 length: 15 amino acids. Germline assignment: CDR1 SGHTA and CDR2 FQGNSA. Unmatched junction bases numbered 12, after V lost 6 bases and J lost 8 bases. The CDR3 here is CASRQSGGGVDEQFF. Here the CDR3 DNA reads TGTGCCAGCAGACAGAGCGGGGGCGGGGTGGATGAGCAGTTCTTC.

The chain carries TRBV12-3 or TRBV12-4 and TRBJ1-2; 7 bases match TRBD1. With 2 bases clipped from V and 4 bases from J, the junction kept 4 bases outside the gene matches. The CDR3 runs to 14 residues. The CDR3 here is CASSLKGQSYGYTF. The CDR3 DNA follows: TGTGCCAGCAGTTTAAAGGGACAGAGCTATGGCTACACCTTC.

The chain is built from TRBV5-1 and TRBJ2-7; TRBD2 matches at 7 bases. Germline CDR1 is SGHRS and CDR2 is YFSETQ. After removal of 3 bases from V and 3 bases from J, the junction contained 9 bases not matched to a gene. The CDR3 sequence is 15 residues long. CDR3 nucleotides: TGCGCCAGCAGCTGGACGGGAGGCAAGATCTACGAGCAGTACTTC. This gives the protein CASSWTGGKIYEQYF. The entire variable domain, with the rest obtained from reference TRBV5-1 and TRBJ2-7, is as follows: KAGVTQTPRYLIKTRGQQVTLSCSPISGHRSVSWYQQTPGQGLQFLFEYFSETQRNKGNFPGRFSGRQFSNSRSEMNVSTLELGDSALYLCASSWTGGKIYEQYFGPGTRLTVT.

The V and J genes are TRBV7-9 and TRBJ2-1; TRBD2 matches 11 bases. The CDR3 length is 14 residues. V trimming: 10 bases; J trimming: 4 bases; junction bases outside the gene matches: 6. From germline, CDR1 is SEHNR and CDR2 FQNEAQ (reference sequence). The CDR3 sequence: CAIPLAGGYNEQFF. CDR3 DNA sequence: TGTGCCATCCCCTTAGCGGGAGGGTACAATGAGCAGTTCTTC.

The chain couples TRBV19 to TRBJ2-1; 9 bases line up with TRBD2. Looked up from germline, CDR1 is LNHDA and CDR2 is SQIVND (reference sequence). Trimming took 1 base from V and 6 from J; bases not matched to a gene: 10. The CDR3 is 17 residues long. In DNA form, the CDR3 reads TGTGCCAGTAGTATAGGAAGTTTAGCGGGAGTGCGCAATGAGCAGTTCTTC. Its protein product is CASSIGSLAGVRNEQFF.

This clonotype showed up just a few times. The V gene is TRBV6-1, the J gene TRBJ2-1; 14 bases map to TRBD2. The germline CDR1 and CDR2 sequences are MNHNS and SASEGT. The CDR3 has 19 residues. The trim removed 6 bases at V and 4 bases at J, leaving 14 bases unmatched. CDR3 residues: CASSPPGQGLAGAYNEQFF. CDR3 DNA sequence: TGTGCCAGCAGCCCCCCGGGACAGGGACTAGCGGGGGCGTACAATGAGCAGTTCTTC.

The chain employs TRBV20-1 and TRBJ2-3, with 13 bases identical to TRBD2. Per germline, CDR1 DFQATT and CDR2 SNEGSKA (reference sequence). The CDR3 is 15 residues long. J lost 3 bases, V lost 6 bases, and 6 bases had no gene match. The CDR3 sequence is CSALLAGGGTDTQYF. The DNA for the CDR3 is TGCAGTGCCTTACTAGCGGGGGGGGGGACAGATACGCAGTATTTT.

The rearrangement links TRBV6-2 or TRBV6-3 to TRBJ2-7; no clear D. CDR1 and CDR2 from the germline V gene are MNHEY and SVGEGT. V gave up 5 bases and J gave up 6 bases, with 14 bases separating them. The CDR3 loop spans 13 amino acids. CDR3 sequence: CASSQWKVGEQYF. The DNA for the CDR3 is TGTGCCAGCAGTCAATGGAAGGTGGGCGAGCAGTACTTC.

The V gene is TRBV4-3, the J gene TRBJ2-6; TRBD2 might be the D (6 bases). CDR3 length: 19 residues. The V end was cut by 1 base, the J end by 0 bases, with 16 bases between. The V gene's germline CDR1 is LGHNA and CDR2 YSLEER. The CDR3 here is CASSQGRDSYLSGANVLTF. The DNA of the CDR3 is TGCGCCAGCAGCCAAGGCCGGGACTCGTACCTCTCTGGGGCCAACGTCCTGACTTTC.

This clonotype was counted only a few times. The rearrangement joins TRBV20-1 to TRBJ1-1; 11 bases agree with TRBD1. This CDR3 has 17 amino acids. V dropped 0 bases and J dropped 5; count of bases not matched to a gene: 11. The V gene's germline CDR1 is DFQATT and CDR2 SNEGSKA (reference sequence). This CDR3 reads CSARDRTGGNVRTEAFF. The DNA for the CDR3 is TGCAGTGCTAGAGATCGGACAGGGGGCAACGTTAGAACTGAAGCTTTCTTT.

The table lists this clonotype with many counts. The chain carries TRBV9 and TRBJ2-1, with TRBD2 matching over 8 bases. J was trimmed by 0 bases and V by 2 bases; bases with no gene match: 1. CDR1 SGDLS and CDR2 YYNGEE come from the germline V gene. This CDR3 has 15 amino acids. CDR3 bases: TGTGCCAGCAGCGTTAGCGGGAACTCCTACAATGAGCAGTTCTTC. Protein product: CASSVSGNSYNEQFF.

The V and J genes are TRBV6-2 or TRBV6-3 and TRBJ2-3; 9 bases are a match to TRBD2. J was trimmed by 0 bases and V by 2 bases; bases with no gene match: 3. CDR1 MNHEY and CDR2 SVGEGT come from the germline V gene. CDR3 size: 16 residues. This CDR3 reads CASSYAAGGSTDTQYF. CDR3 bases: TGTGCCAGCAGTTACGCCGCGGGAGGGAGCACAGATACGCAGTATTTT.

This clonotype has just a few counts. The gene calls are TRBV7-8 and TRBJ2-1, with D possibly TRBD2 on 7 matching bases. CDR3 length equals 17 residues. V was cut by 5 bases and J by 4 bases, with 21 bases left in between. The germline CDR1 and CDR2 sequences are SGHVS and FQNEAQ. CDR3 in DNA: TGTGCCAGCAGCGCTTCAGCGGGCGGGGGCCCTTACAATGAGCAGTTCTTC. Residues: CASSASAGGGPYNEQFF.

This clonotype appeared a few times. The chain has TRBV10-3 and TRBJ2-1; 8 bases map to TRBD2. The trim removed 0 bases at V and 6 bases at J, leaving 10 bases unmatched. The germline CDR1 and CDR2 sequences are ENHRY and SYGVKD. This CDR3 has 17 amino acids. CDR3 sequence reads: CAISESSQSGSLNEQFF. CDR3 sequence (DNA): TGTGCCATCAGTGAGTCCTCTCAGAGCGGGAGTCTCAATGAGCAGTTCTTC.

The rearrangement uses TRBV12-3 or TRBV12-4 and TRBJ2-5; D remains unclear. V lost 0 bases, J lost 4 bases, and 6 bases lay in between. The CDR3 has 13 residues. CDR3 in amino acids: CASSLASLETQYF. For the CDR3, the DNA is TGTGCCAGCAGTTTAGCGTCTTTAGAGACCCAGTACTTC.

The genes are TRBV11-3 and TRBJ2-1; a weak D match, TRBD2 (5 bases). CDR3 length: 15 amino acids. With 1 base removed from V and 4 bases from J, the gap between germline ends came to 11 bases. The germline V gene has CDR1 SGHNT and CDR2 YENEEA. The CDR3: CASSLAPTGYNEQFF. In DNA form, the CDR3 reads TGTGCCAGCAGCTTAGCCCCAACGGGATACAATGAGCAGTTCTTC.

This clonotype occurred a few times. The gene calls are TRBV2 and TRBJ2-3; the match to TRBD2 covers 12 bases. Germline CDR1 and CDR2: SNHLY and FYNNEI. The ends lost 7 bases at V and 3 bases at J; junction bases unmatched: 2. This CDR3 has 14 amino acids. The CDR3 sequence: CASTSGGATDTQYF. The CDR3 nucleotides are TGTGCCAGCACTAGCGGGGGGGCTACAGATACGCAGTATTTT. Based on the CDR3 plus reference TRBV2 and TRBJ2-3, the full variable domain is EPEVTQTPSHQVTQMGQEVILRCVPISNHLYFYWYRQILGQKVEFLVSFYNNEISEKSEIFDDQFSVERPDGSNFTLKIRSTKLEDSAMYFCASTSGGATDTQYFGPGTRLTVL.

This clonotype was detected only once. The V and J genes are TRBV28 and TRBJ2-7; D is perhaps TRBD1 or TRBD2 (5 bases each). The V gene lost 6 bases and the J gene lost 5 bases, with 17 bases spanning the gap. The CDR3 runs 14 residues. Germline loops: CDR1 MDHEN, CDR2 SYDVKM. CDR3 protein: CASSWGTLPDEQYF. As DNA, the CDR3 is TGTGCCAGCAGCTGGGGGACCCTGCCTGACGAGCAGTACTTC.

This clonotype occurred a few times. The chain couples TRBV27 to TRBJ2-5, with 7 bases that match TRBD2. CDR1 and CDR2 (germline): MNHEY, SMNVEV (reference sequence). The CDR3 is 16 amino acids. V lost 2 bases, J lost 3 bases, and 9 bases stayed unmatched. CDR3 loop: CASSLGRGREEETQYF. CDR3 DNA sequence: TGTGCCAGCAGTTTAGGTAGGGGACGGGAGGAAGAGACCCAGTACTTC.

The chain recombines TRBV4-3 with TRBJ1-2; tentatively, D is TRBD1 (5 bases). The V and J ends lost 2 bases and 4 bases respectively, with 5 bases between them. The CDR3 loop spans 12 amino acids. The germline gives CDR1 LGHNA, CDR2 YSLEER. The CDR3 coding sequence is TGCGCCAGCAGCCAACAGGGCTATGGCTACACCTTC. It is translated as CASSQQGYGYTF.

This clonotype was counted once. A single base separates this from a much larger clone, so it may be a read error. The rearrangement links TRBV6-1 to TRBJ2-7; a possible D gene is TRBD2 (7 bases). The germline gives CDR1 MNHNS, CDR2 SASEGT. The CDR3 sequence is 15 residues long. V was clipped by 5 bases and J by 2 bases, with 16 bases between them. Here the CDR3 reads CASSPRRGAAYEQYF. The CDR3, as DNA: TGTGCCAGCAGTCCGCGACGGGGGGCGGCCTACGAGCAGTACTTC.

This clonotype was detected only a few times. The gene calls are TRBV7-2 and TRBJ2-3; unclear D gene. In germline, CDR1 is SGHTA, CDR2 FQGNSA. The CDR3 has 14 residues. The germline V and J ends were trimmed by 0 bases and 2 bases, with 6 bases remaining between them. DNA of the CDR3: TGTGCCAGCAGCTTAGCGGTACTCACAGATACGCAGTATTTT. Residues: CASSLAVLTDTQYF.